These 16 T cell receptor beta chains came from one sample sequenced in a study of CD8 T cells in ankylosing spondylitis. TCRdb recomputed calls from the 5' RACE reads with MiXCR, one row per CDR3 protein. The sample holds approximately 220,000 distinct CDR3 sequences, roughly 25% seen once. The sequencing sample was made of blood, either unsorted or a sorted T cell fraction (not recorded which). These receptor sequences come from a male donor with ankylosing spondylitis or in good health (not recorded which).

Ten or more counts support this clonotype. The chain joins TRBV5-6 to TRBJ2-3; D is perhaps TRBD2 (6 bases). Trimming removed 1 base from V and 0 bases from J, with 12 bases in between. The germline V gene encodes CDR1 SGHDT and CDR2 YYEEEE. The CDR3 extends over 16 amino acids. DNA for the CDR3: TGTGCCAGCAGCTTGTTTAGCGGCACTAGCACAGATACGCAGTATTTT. Translating gives CASSLFSGTSTDTQYF.

In this sample, this clonotype turned up many times. This chain uses TRBV4-1 with TRBJ1-5; 7 bases match TRBD1. CDR1 and CDR2 from the germline V gene are MGHRA and YSYEKL. Trimming removed 1 base from V and 4 bases from J; junction bases left unmatched: 7. CDR3 length: 16 amino acids. The CDR3 bases are TGCGCCAGCAGCCAAGGGGGGACAGCGATAAATCAGCCCCAGCATTTT. Its protein product is CASSQGGTAINQPQHF.

This clonotype appeared many times. The chain couples TRBV10-3 to TRBJ2-2, with 7 nucleotides matching TRBD2. The CDR3 consists of 14 residues. CDR1 and CDR2 (germline): ENHRY, SYGVKD. The trim removed 2 bases at V and 5 bases at J, leaving 2 bases unmatched. Here the CDR3 reads CAISEREVTGELFF. The CDR3 nucleotides read TGTGCCATCAGTGAGCGGGAGGTTACCGGGGAGCTGTTTTTT.

This clonotype was picked up many times. The CDR3: CASSPGTGRPPFSYEQYF. The CDR3, as DNA: TGTGCCAGCTCACCAGGAACGGGCCGACCTCCCTTTTCCTACGAGCAGTACTTC. The rearrangement links TRBV18 to TRBJ2-7, with D unclear. Germline-derived CDR1 and CDR2 are KGHSH and LQKENI. V was shortened by 2 bases and J by 1 base, with 21 bases between the two germline ends. This CDR3 has 18 amino acids.

This clonotype has a count of ten or more. The J gene is TRBJ1-5, the V gene TRBV12-3 or TRBV12-4; D call uncertain. Trimming took off 2 bases at V and 7 bases at J, with 9 bases between the two ends. The CDR3 loop spans 13 amino acids. The CDR3 loop reads CASSLNSEQPQHF. The CDR3 DNA reads TGTGCCAGCAGTTTAAACTCGGAGCAGCCCCAGCATTTT.

To note about this clonotype: Being one base from a much bigger clone, this may be a read error. The chain combines TRBV29-1 with TRBJ2-7; D not certain. Germline CDR1 SQVTM, CDR2 ANQGSEA. The CDR3 has 12 amino acids. Trimming took 1 base from V and 6 from J, leaving 10 bases between them. The chain's CDR3 is CSVEVGFSEQYF. The CDR3 nucleotides are TGCAGCGTTGAAGTTGGGTTCTCCGAGCAGTACTTC.

This clonotype has only a few counts. The CDR3 DNA is TGTGCCAGCAGCTTGGGACAAATGACCTCCTACGAGCAGTACTTC. Protein product: CASSLGQMTSYEQYF. The V call is TRBV7-2, the J call TRBJ2-7; maybe TRBD1 (6 bases). Trimming removed 3 bases at V and 0 bases at J, with 12 bases between. CDR3 length: 15 residues. Germline V gene data show CDR1 as SGHTA and CDR2 as FQGNSA.

This clonotype was recorded at least ten times. The genes are TRBV20-1 and TRBJ1-4; perhaps TRBD1 as D (5 bases). The germline V gene has CDR1 DFQATT and CDR2 SNEGSKA (reference sequence). Trimming cost V 5 bases and J 0 bases, with 16 bases left between them. The CDR3 contains 16 residues. The CDR3 DNA follows: TGCAGTGCTCCCTCCCTCGAGGGGACAACTAATGAAAAACTGTTTTTT. This gives the protein CSAPSLEGTTNEKLFF.

In its sample, this clonotype was seen many times. The chain employs TRBV5-1 and TRBJ1-1; TRBD1 matches 7 bases. The junction had 1 base not matched to a gene; V was cut back by 2 bases and J by 0 bases. CDR3 length: 14 residues. The germline CDR1 and CDR2 sequences are SGHRS and YFSETQ. This CDR3 reads CASSLGGLNTEAFF. As DNA, the CDR3 is TGCGCCAGCAGCTTAGGGGGCTTGAACACTGAAGCTTTCTTT. Using reference TRBV5-1 and TRBJ1-1 for the parts outside the CDR3, the full variable domain is KAGVTQTPRYLIKTRGQQVTLSCSPISGHRSVSWYQQTPGQGLQFLFEYFSETQRNKGNFPGRFSGRQFSNSRSEMNVSTLELGDSALYLCASSLGGLNTEAFFGQGTRLTVV.

The chain combines TRBV20-1 with TRBJ2-5, with 9 bases aligning to TRBD2. J gave up 2 bases and V 6 bases, and 10 bases lay outside the gene matches. Germline V gene sequence: CDR1 DFQATT, CDR2 SNEGSKA (reference sequence). The CDR3 is 15 residues long. CDR3 protein: CSATTSGPLQETQYF. CDR3 nucleotides: TGCAGTGCGACGACTAGCGGACCCCTTCAAGAGACCCAGTACTTC.

This clonotype was detected ten times or more. The chain employs TRBV12-3 or TRBV12-4 and TRBJ2-3; 7 bases are shared with TRBD1. This CDR3 region has 15 residues. V lost 1 base and J lost 5; bases outside the gene matches: 6. CDR3 coding DNA: TGTGCCAGCAGTTTAGGACAGGGCCCCGGAGATACGCAGTATTTT. Encoded protein: CASSLGQGPGDTQYF.

This chain connects TRBV4-3 to TRBJ2-1; maybe TRBD2 (6 bases). The germline V and J ends were trimmed by 0 bases and 8 bases, with 8 bases remaining between them. CDR1 is LGHNA and CDR2 is YSLEER in the germline V gene. The CDR3 is made up of 13 amino acids. The chain's CDR3 is CASSQEEGHEQFF. The DNA of the CDR3 is TGCGCCAGCAGCCAAGAGGAGGGACATGAGCAGTTCTTC.

The chain recombines TRBV9 with TRBJ2-1; TRBD2 agrees at 7 bases. V shed 2 bases and J 0 bases; nucleotides not matched to a gene: 5. CDR1 and CDR2 (germline): SGDLS, YYNGEE. CDR3 size: 16 residues. CDR3 nucleotide sequence: TGTGCCAGCAGCGTGAAGACGGGAGGCTCCTACAATGAGCAGTTCTTC. Protein: CASSVKTGGSYNEQFF.

On this clonotype: A much larger clonotype is one base distant, so this may be a read error. No conserved phenylalanine or tryptophan ends this CDR3, so it is likely a read error. The chain carries TRBV24-1 and TRBJ1-2; no clear D gene. Trimming took off 4 bases at V and 4 bases at J, with 9 bases between the two ends. Germline CDR1 reads KGHDR; CDR2 reads SFDVKD. The CDR3 runs to 13 residues. This CDR3 is CATSEGTAYGYTL. The CDR3 region has the DNA TGTGCCACCAGTGAAGGAACGGCCTATGGCTACACCTTA.

This clonotype occurred a few times. V gene TRBV20-1 combines with J gene TRBJ2-1, with D hard to call. V was trimmed by 3 bases and J by 2 bases, leaving 8 bases between them. The CDR3 has 13 residues. CDR1 and CDR2 from the germline V gene are DFQATT and SNEGSKA (reference sequence). This CDR3 reads CSARDWAYNEQFF. CDR3 bases: TGCAGTGCTAGGGATTGGGCCTACAATGAGCAGTTCTTC.

This clonotype was counted a few times. CDR3 DNA sequence: TGCAGTGCTAGAGAGACTCGTCCCTACGAGCAGTACTTC. Encoded protein: CSARETRPYEQYF. The rearrangement joins TRBV20-1 to TRBJ2-7, with D unresolved. This CDR3 is built from 13 residues. Germline values: CDR1 DFQATT, CDR2 SNEGSKA (reference sequence). Trimming removed 0 bases from V and 2 bases from J, with 8 bases in between.